This TCR beta chain originates from a study of cytomegalovirus exposure and HLA in healthy donors. Findings and caveats of the study: As a later analysis revealed, most CMV-associated TCR beta chains appeared HLA-restricted. Most TCR beta V segments were productive about 87% or about 30% of the time in an earlier analysis.

Per germline, CDR1 SNHLY and CDR2 FYNNEI. CDR3 length: 14 residues. The germline V and J ends were trimmed by 7 bases and 9 bases, with 19 bases remaining between them. PCR employed 60 Vbeta and 13 Jbeta primers. The method was immunoSEQ multiplex PCR; TCRdb's version includes in-frame clones alone and lacks a portion of them. The data hold 95,000 or so clones, with 55% to 75% observed a single time. In nominal health when sampled, donors likely had unrecorded immune exposures nonetheless. As for this clone: What it binds is unknown.

The sequence was obtained from a woman aged 50 to 60 in good health and CMV-seropositive. Sequenced sample: PBMCs. The chain employs TRBV2 and TRBJ2-1; TRBD2 is a possible D gene (5 bases). The CDR3 nucleotides read TGTGCCAGCAAAAGGGAAGGGAGAAGTGGTGAGCAGTTCTTC. Its protein product is CASKREGRSGEQFF.